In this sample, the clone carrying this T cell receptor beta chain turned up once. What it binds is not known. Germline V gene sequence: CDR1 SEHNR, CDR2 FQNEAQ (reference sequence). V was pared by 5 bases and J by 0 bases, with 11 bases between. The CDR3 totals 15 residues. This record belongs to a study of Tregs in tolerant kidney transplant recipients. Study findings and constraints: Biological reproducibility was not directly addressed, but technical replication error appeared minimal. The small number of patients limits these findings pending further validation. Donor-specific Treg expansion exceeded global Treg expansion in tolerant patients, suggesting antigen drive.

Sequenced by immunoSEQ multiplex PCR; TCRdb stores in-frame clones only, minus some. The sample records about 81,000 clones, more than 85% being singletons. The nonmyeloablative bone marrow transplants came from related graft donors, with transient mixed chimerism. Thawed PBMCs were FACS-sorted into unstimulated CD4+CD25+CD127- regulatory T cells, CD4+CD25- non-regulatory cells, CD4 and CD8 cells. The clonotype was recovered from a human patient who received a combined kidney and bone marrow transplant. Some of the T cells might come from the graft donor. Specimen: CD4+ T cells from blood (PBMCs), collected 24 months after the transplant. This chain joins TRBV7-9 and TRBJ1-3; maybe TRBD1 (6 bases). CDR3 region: CASSPTGTSGNTIYF. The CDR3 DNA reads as TGTGCCAGCAGCCCGACAGGAACCTCTGGAAACACCATATATTTT.